This T cell receptor (beta chain) was identified in a study of spatial heterogeneity in lung cancer. Study summary: Alpha-chain detections were consistently fewer than beta-chain detections among the sequences.

Germline CDR1 is MNHEY and CDR2 is SVGAGI. Trimming stripped 1 base from V and 7 bases from J, with 13 bases between. This CDR3 spans 15 amino acids. TCRdb ran MiXCR on the 5' RACE reads and lists one entry per CDR3 protein. The sample shows approximately 2,800 distinct CDR3 sequences, around 4.3% of them seen only once. This clonotype is judged medium-sized. Its specificity is not known. Time point reported: sample taken at primary tumor resection. The donors, 70 to 80 patients with untreated early-stage non-small cell lung cancer, provided the samples. Findings and caveats of the study: Expanded TCRs that were ubiquitous or regional had counts tracking ubiquitous and regional nonsynonymous mutations, respectively. Tumor mutation counts were tracked by expanded intratumoral alpha and beta TCR counts.

V and J are TRBV6-5 and TRBJ2-2, with D possibly matching TRBD2 (5 bases). The sample here was lung tumor tissue, taken at surgery. The receptor comes from a female donor with early-stage non-small cell lung cancer. The CDR3: CASSYLRGEGGELFF. CDR3 nucleotides: TGTGCCAGCAGTTACTTGCGCGGCGAGGGCGGGGAGCTGTTTTTT.